These 18 T cell receptor beta chains were all obtained from the same sample, sequenced in a study of cytomegalovirus exposure and HLA in healthy donors. The primer mix had 60 Vbeta and 13 Jbeta primers. Libraries were prepared by immunoSEQ multiplex PCR; TCRdb keeps only in-frame clonotypes and omits some of them. The sample lists approximately 280,000 clones, 86% occurring once. Sequences were obtained from PBMCs. Receptor source: a man aged 40-49 years in good health and CMV-seropositive.

With regard to this clone: A read error may produce the germline difference seen at one junction end. V and J are TRBV7-9 and TRBJ2-2; D ambiguous. The V gene's germline CDR1 is SEHNR and CDR2 FQNEAQ (reference sequence). CDR3 length equals 11 residues. The CDR3 is CSSSFPGELFF. Written as DNA, the CDR3 is TGTTCCAGCAGCTTTCCGGGGGAGCTGTTTTTT.

The chain couples TRBV18 to TRBJ2-1; 7 positions agree with TRBD1. The CDR3 spans 15 residues. The J segment lost 1 base and the V segment lost 3 bases, leaving 3 bases of the junction unmatched. Germline loops: CDR1 KGHSH, CDR2 LQKENI. CDR3 sequence: CASSPGTVSYNEQFF. For the CDR3, the DNA is TGTGCCAGCTCACCTGGGACAGTTTCCTACAATGAGCAGTTCTTC.

The chain uses TRBV13 and TRBJ2-7; TRBD2 matches 15 bases. The CDR3 length is 17 residues. Unmatched junction bases numbered 10, after V lost 5 bases and J lost 5 bases. CDR1 and CDR2 (germline): PRHDT, FYEKMQ (reference sequence). The CDR3, as DNA: TGTGCCAGCAGCGAGGGACTAGCGGGGGGCCCCGGGAACGAGCAGTACTTC. Its protein product is CASSEGLAGGPGNEQYF.

This clone was seen more than once but under ten times. This chain connects TRBV28 to TRBJ2-7, with D maybe TRBD1 (5 bases). The CDR3 spans 12 residues. Germline V lookup: CDR1 MDHEN, CDR2 SYDVKM. The V end lost 6 bases, the J end lost 3 bases, and 9 bases lay between the germline ends. The chain's CDR3 is CASRAGYYEQYF. The CDR3 nucleotides read TGTGCCAGCAGGGCAGGGTACTACGAGCAGTACTTC.

This clone was detected only a few times. The rearrangement uses TRBV6-6 and TRBJ2-7; a weak D match, TRBD2 (6 bases). V dropped 6 bases and J dropped 7 bases, with 16 bases sitting between them. The CDR3 consists of 13 residues. Germline CDR1 and CDR2: MNHNY and SVGAGI (reference sequence). CDR3 residues: CASSPGSSAEQYF. The CDR3 DNA sequence: TGTGCCAGCAGCCCCGGATCTAGCGCGGAGCAGTACTTC.

This chain links TRBV19 with TRBJ2-7; 7 bases align to TRBD1. V lost 10 bases and J lost 4; bases outside the gene matches: 10. CDR3 length: 13 residues. Germline CDR1 is LNHDA and CDR2 is SQIVND (reference sequence). CDR3: CAISQGGGYEQYF. CDR3 nucleotide sequence: TGTGCCATCTCGCAAGGGGGCGGATACGAGCAGTACTTC.

As concerns this clone: The identical CDR3 is also encoded by other nucleotide sequences in the sample. This rearrangement joins TRBV7-3 to TRBJ2-3; D ambiguous. In germline, CDR1 is SGHTA, CDR2 FQGTGA. V gave up 6 bases and J gave up 0 bases, with 10 bases separating them. This CDR3 contains 14 residues. CDR3 region: CASSPTLSTDTQYF. The CDR3 DNA reads as TGTGCCAGCAGTCCTACGTTAAGCACAGATACGCAGTATTTT.

The gene calls are TRBV10-3 and TRBJ1-1; a possible D gene is TRBD1 (6 bases). The CDR3 loop spans 14 amino acids. With 3 bases removed from V and 1 base from J, the gap between germline ends came to 9 bases. CDR1 and CDR2 (germline): ENHRY, SYGVKD. Here the CDR3 reads CAISERQENTEAFF. As DNA, the CDR3 is TGTGCCATCAGTGAAAGACAGGAGAACACTGAAGCTTTCTTT.

The chain is built from TRBV7-9 and TRBJ2-7; 7 positions match TRBD2. The CDR3 is 16 amino acids. Trimming cost V 1 base and J 2 bases; bases outside gene matches: 8. Germline loops: CDR1 SEHNR, CDR2 FQNEAQ (reference sequence). In nucleotides, the CDR3 is TGTGCCAGCAGCTTAGACCAGGGAGGGCGCCCCTACGAGCAGTACTTC. It is translated as CASSLDQGGRPYEQYF.

The chain joins TRBV27 to TRBJ2-7; 8 bases match TRBD1. This CDR3 is 14 amino acids long. V shed 2 bases, J shed 3 bases, and the junction held 3 bases outside the gene matches. Looked up from germline, CDR1 is MNHEY and CDR2 is SMNVEV (reference sequence). Written as DNA, the CDR3 is TGTGCCAGCAGTTTACAAGACAGGGGCTACGAGCAGTACTTC. This translates into CASSLQDRGYEQYF.

This clone showed up just a few times. The V gene is TRBV11-3, the J gene TRBJ1-5; D is unresolved. V was clipped by 8 bases and J by 11 bases, with 22 bases between them. Germline lookup yields CDR1 SGHNT and CDR2 YENEEA. The CDR3 is 14 amino acids. CDR3 DNA sequence: TGTGCCAGCCGGGAGGTGTCCCGGGTTCTAGCCCAGCATTTT. As protein: CASREVSRVLAQHF.

V usage is TRBV19 and J usage is TRBJ2-7; 10 bases are shared with TRBD2. Trimming removed 5 bases from V and 4 bases from J; junction bases left unmatched: 5. The CDR3 covers 14 residues. The V gene's germline CDR1 is LNHDA and CDR2 SQIVND (reference sequence). The CDR3 DNA is TGTGCCAGTAGTTTTAGCGGGAGGAGGTACGAGCAGTACTTC. Its protein is CASSFSGRRYEQYF. Based on the CDR3 plus reference TRBV19 and TRBJ2-7, the full variable domain is DGGITQSPKYLFRKEGQNVTLSCEQNLNHDAMYWYRQDPGQGLRLIYYSQIVNDFQKGDIAEGYSVSREKKESFPLTVTSAQKNPTAFYLCASSFSGRRYEQYFGPGTRLTVT.

This sequence joins TRBV2 and TRBJ2-1; possible D gene TRBD2, 6 bases. V was shortened by 5 bases and J by 4 bases, with 15 bases between the two germline ends. Germline CDR1 SNHLY, CDR2 FYNNEI. The CDR3 loop spans 15 amino acids. This CDR3 is CASSLGNSGYNEQFF. DNA for the CDR3: TGTGCCAGCAGTCTAGGGAATAGCGGATACAATGAGCAGTTCTTC.

V is TRBV19 and J is TRBJ2-7; 9 bases agree with TRBD1. The CDR3 has 15 amino acids. Trimming removed 5 bases from V and 0 bases from J; junction bases left unmatched: 5. Germline values: CDR1 LNHDA, CDR2 SQIVND (reference sequence). This CDR3 is CASSFGTGISYEQYF. In DNA, the CDR3 is TGTGCCAGTAGTTTCGGGACAGGGATCTCCTACGAGCAGTACTTC.

About this clone itself: Other DNA variants within this sample encode the same CDR3. The rearrangement links TRBV19 to TRBJ1-5; 9 bases align to TRBD1. Germline values: CDR1 LNHDA, CDR2 SQIVND (reference sequence). Trimming cost V 3 bases and J 1 base; bases outside gene matches: 1. The length of the CDR3 is 15 residues. The CDR3 region is CASSMGQGSNQPQHF. The CDR3 coding sequence is TGTGCCAGTAGTATGGGACAGGGCAGCAATCAGCCCCAGCATTTT.

The chain is built from TRBV5-4 and TRBJ2-7; D is possibly TRBD2 (6 bases). This CDR3 contains 12 residues. V lost 0 bases and J lost 7, with 8 bases in between. CDR1 SGHNT and CDR2 YYREEE come from the germline V gene (reference sequence). CDR3: CASSLVGGEQYF. CDR3 nucleotides: TGTGCCAGCAGCTTGGTGGGGGGAGAGCAGTACTTC.

This chain connects TRBV11-2 to TRBJ1-2; TRBD1 agrees at 8 bases. Per germline, CDR1 SGHAT and CDR2 FQNNGV. The CDR3 has 17 amino acids. J gave up 2 bases and V 1 base, and 9 bases lay outside the gene matches. The CDR3 DNA sequence: TGTGCCAGCAGCTTAGTAGCAGGGGGCTTCTTAAACTATGGCTACACCTTC. This translates into CASSLVAGGFLNYGYTF.

The V call is TRBV25-1, the J call TRBJ2-3, with D maybe TRBD1 (5 bases). Per the germline V gene, CDR1 is MGHDK and CDR2 is SYGVNS. This CDR3 is built from 14 residues. V lost 3 bases and J 2 bases, leaving 9 bases between the germline ends. The CDR3: CASSDGRVTDTQYF. CDR3 bases: TGTGCCAGCAGTGATGGCAGGGTCACAGATACGCAGTATTTT.